The 21 T cell receptor beta chains listed next were all sequenced from one sample in a study of blood T cell repertoires in COVID-19. Generated by immunoSEQ multiplex PCR, the TCRdb table keeps only in-frame clones and is missing some. Here the sample spans about 58,000 clones, over 75% being singletons. Sequencing was done on a sample of peripheral blood. Receptor source: a woman aged 55-70 years with active COVID-19.

J is TRBJ1-5 and V is TRBV2, with 7 positions matching TRBD1. Germline V gene data show CDR1 as SNHLY and CDR2 as FYNNEI. This CDR3 has 18 residues. The ends lost 5 bases at V and 6 bases at J; junction bases unmatched: 19. The CDR3 DNA reads as TGTGCCAGCAGTCATTACTTTAACCGACAGGGTGGAGGTCAGCCCCAGCATTTT. Residues: CASSHYFNRQGGGQPQHF.

This clone is a singleton in its sample. The chain uses TRBV5-1 and TRBJ1-1; 8 bases map to TRBD1. The CDR3 length is 13 residues. The J segment lost 7 bases and the V segment lost 1 base, leaving 3 bases of the junction unmatched. Germline values: CDR1 SGHRS, CDR2 YFSETQ. CDR3 in DNA: TGCGCCAGCAGCTTGCAGGGGGCGAATGAAGCTTTCTTT. Protein product: CASSLQGANEAFF.

The V gene is TRBV18, the J gene TRBJ1-1; tentative D call: TRBD1 (5 bases). CDR1 is KGHSH and CDR2 is LQKENI in the germline V gene. The germline V and J ends were trimmed by 3 bases and 10 bases, with 15 bases remaining between them. The CDR3 length is 13 residues. The chain's CDR3 is CASSPTSDSGAFF. The CDR3 nucleotides are TGTGCCAGCTCACCTACTTCCGACAGTGGAGCTTTCTTT.

The chain links TRBV6-5 to TRBJ1-3, with 7 bases lining up with TRBD1. Unmatched junction bases numbered 1, after V lost 2 bases and J lost 0 bases. Germline CDR1 is MNHEY and CDR2 is SVGAGI. This CDR3 is 15 amino acids long. This CDR3 is CASSYTGVSGNTIYF. CDR3 coding DNA: TGTGCCAGCAGTTACACAGGGGTCTCTGGAAACACCATATATTTT.

The genes are TRBV3-1 (or the pseudogene TRBV3-2) and TRBJ2-7; tentative D call: TRBD1 (5 bases). Germline V lookup: CDR1 LGHDT, CDR2 YNNKEL (reference sequence). The CDR3 length is 14 residues. V shed 5 bases and J shed 5 bases, with 16 bases lying between them. CDR3 loop: CASSAQALADEQYF. The CDR3 nucleotides are TGTGCCAGCAGCGCACAGGCCTTGGCGGACGAGCAGTACTTC.

V gene TRBV5-1 combines with J gene TRBJ2-7; D might be TRBD2 (5 bases). The CDR3 has 13 residues. Germline values: CDR1 SGHRS, CDR2 YFSETQ. Trimming removed 4 bases at V and 3 bases at J, with 11 bases between. Here the CDR3 DNA reads TGCGCCAGCAGCACCGAGGGTGTCTACGAGCAGTACTTC. Translating it yields CASSTEGVYEQYF.

The genes are TRBV7-9 and TRBJ2-7; tentative D call: TRBD2 (6 bases). V was cut by 2 bases and J by 2 bases, with 13 bases left in between. From germline, CDR1 is SEHNR and CDR2 FQNEAQ (reference sequence). The CDR3 loop spans 15 amino acids. CDR3 nucleotides: TGTGCCAGCAGCTTATCTGCCGGGGGAACCTACGAGCAGTACTTC. Translated, it gives CASSLSAGGTYEQYF.

The V call is TRBV5-5, the J call TRBJ1-2; 9 nucleotides match TRBD1. The J segment lost 6 bases and the V segment lost 2 bases, leaving 8 bases of the junction unmatched. This CDR3 has 15 amino acids. In germline, CDR1 is SGHKS, CDR2 YYEKEE (reference sequence). This CDR3 is CASSFLPGQGDGYTF. CDR3 bases: TGTGCCAGCAGCTTTCTTCCGGGACAGGGTGATGGCTACACCTTC.

This chain connects TRBV11-2 to TRBJ2-1, with a tentative D call TRBD1 (6 bases). Trimming removed 8 bases at V and 0 bases at J, with 14 bases between. The germline CDR1 and CDR2 sequences are SGHAT and FQNNGV. The CDR3 length is 15 residues. The CDR3 region has the DNA TGTGCCAGCTCAGCTACAGGGCTCTCCTACAATGAGCAGTTCTTC. Translation gives CASSATGLSYNEQFF.

This clone was picked up a small number of times. The chain uses TRBV19 and TRBJ1-2; D possibly corresponds to TRBD1 (6 bases). Germline CDR1 and CDR2: LNHDA and SQIVND (reference sequence). This CDR3 comprises 15 residues. Trimming stripped 5 bases from V and 5 bases from J, with 18 bases between. The CDR3 coding sequence is TGTGCCAGTAGTCACAGGGAGACCAATGGATATGGCTACACCTTC. Its protein product is CASSHRETNGYGYTF. The whole variable domain, remainder taken from reference TRBV19 and TRBJ1-2, is DGGITQSPKYLFRKEGQNVTLSCEQNLNHDAMYWYRQDPGQGLRLIYYSQIVNDFQKGDIAEGYSVSREKKESFPLTVTSAQKNPTAFYLCASSHRETNGYGYTFGSGTRLTVV.

The J gene is TRBJ2-5, the V gene TRBV7-3; maybe TRBD1 (6 bases). The germline V gene has CDR1 SGHTA and CDR2 FQGTGA. Trimming removed 2 bases at V and 2 bases at J, with 9 bases between. The CDR3 loop spans 14 amino acids. The CDR3 here is CASSLGTSQETQYF. The CDR3 nucleotides read TGTGCCAGCAGCTTAGGGACATCGCAAGAGACCCAGTACTTC.

The chain links TRBV11-3 to TRBJ2-3; TRBD2 aligns across 7 bases. CDR3 length equals 16 residues. V shed 5 bases and J 1 base; nucleotides not matched to a gene: 9. Germline V gives CDR1 SGHNT, CDR2 YENEEA. The chain's CDR3 is CASSRPSGGGTDTQYF. The CDR3, as DNA: TGTGCCAGCAGCCGACCCTCGGGAGGTGGCACAGATACGCAGTATTTT.

This sequence joins TRBV6-5 and TRBJ2-7, with TRBD2 matching 12 bases. This CDR3 spans 15 amino acids. In germline, CDR1 is MNHEY, CDR2 SVGAGI. After removal of 6 bases from V and 6 bases from J, the junction contained 9 bases not matched to a gene. Here the CDR3 DNA reads TGTGCCAGCAGGGGCTCGACTAGCGGGGGAGGCGAGCAGTACTTC. Residues: CASRGSTSGGGEQYF.

The chain couples TRBV5-1 to TRBJ2-2; D uncertain. This CDR3 spans 14 amino acids. V lost 2 bases, J lost 3 bases, and 8 bases lay in between. Per the germline V gene, CDR1 is SGHRS and CDR2 is YFSETQ. CDR3 region: CASSFAGYTGELFF. The CDR3 bases are TGCGCCAGCAGCTTCGCAGGCTACACCGGGGAGCTGTTTTTT.

The rearrangement links TRBV9 to TRBJ2-7, with a tentative D call TRBD2 (6 bases). V gave up 0 bases and J gave up 1 base, with 8 bases separating them. This CDR3 comprises 14 residues. The germline gives CDR1 SGDLS, CDR2 YYNGEE. The CDR3 coding sequence is TGTGCCAGCAGCGTAGGGGCGGGGTCCTACGAGCAGTACTTC. Residues: CASSVGAGSYEQYF.

The V gene is TRBV6-2 or TRBV6-3, the J gene TRBJ2-1, with 7 bases aligning to TRBD1. After removal of 5 bases from V and 7 bases from J, the junction contained 5 bases not matched to a gene. CDR1 and CDR2 (germline): MNHEY, SVGEGT. CDR3 length: 13 amino acids. CDR3 residues: CASSQGVRNEQFF. The CDR3 DNA follows: TGTGCCAGCAGTCAGGGGGTGCGGAATGAGCAGTTCTTC.

V usage is TRBV4-2 and J usage is TRBJ1-4; TRBD1 aligns across 7 bases. From germline, CDR1 is LGHNA and CDR2 YNFKEQ. This CDR3 is built from 16 residues. Losses at the gene ends were 0 bases for V and 2 bases for J; bases not matched to a gene: 3. CDR3 sequence (DNA): TGTGCCAGCAGCCAAGATGGGGGACAGACTAATGAAAAACTGTTTTTT. Its protein product is CASSQDGGQTNEKLFF.

This chain uses TRBV6-5 with TRBJ1-2, with D uncertain. Germline CDR1 MNHEY, CDR2 SVGAGI. Trimming pared 5 bases from V and 8 bases from J, leaving 15 bases between. The CDR3 has 13 amino acids. CDR3 amino acids: CASSQRRREGYTF. The CDR3 DNA is TGTGCCAGCAGTCAGCGGAGACGGGAGGGCTACACCTTC.

In this sample, this clone turned up once. The chain carries TRBV6-5 and TRBJ1-6, with D hard to call. Trimming stripped 5 bases from V and 5 bases from J, with 10 bases between. CDR3 size: 14 residues. The germline CDR1 and CDR2 sequences are MNHEY and SVGAGI. CDR3: CASSKQENNSPLHF. The CDR3 DNA reads as TGTGCCAGCAGTAAGCAAGAGAATAATTCACCCCTCCACTTT.

This chain uses TRBV19 with TRBJ2-1, with 12 bases that match TRBD2. With 5 bases clipped from V and 3 bases from J, the junction kept 8 bases outside the gene matches. CDR1 and CDR2 from the germline V gene are LNHDA and SQIVND (reference sequence). The CDR3 is made up of 17 amino acids. CDR3 protein: CASSPRLAGEFYNEQFF. The CDR3 nucleotides read TGTGCCAGTAGTCCAAGACTAGCGGGGGAATTCTACAATGAGCAGTTCTTC.

This chain joins TRBV19 and TRBJ2-5; a possible D gene is TRBD2 (7 bases). The length of the CDR3 is 15 residues. Germline loops: CDR1 LNHDA, CDR2 SQIVND (reference sequence). V lost 3 bases to trimming and J lost 5 bases, with 16 bases between them. The CDR3 region is CASSMGRGPRETQYF. The CDR3 DNA sequence: TGTGCCAGTAGTATGGGGCGGGGGCCGCGGGAGACCCAGTACTTC.